This entry describes one T cell receptor (beta chain). The CDR3 has 15 amino acids. Germline trimming cut 8 bases from V and 0 bases from J; bases unmatched to any gene: 10. Looked up from germline, CDR1 is DFQATT and CDR2 is SNEGSKA (reference sequence). RNA transcripts provided the source from which TCR beta CDR3 regions were amplified. The HTBI set primed first-round TCR CDR3 RT-PCR. TCRdb fed the multiplex PCR reads into MiXCR, producing one record per CDR3 protein. The sample lists 600,000 or so distinct CDR3 sequences; over 12% were seen once. The source of the sample is a study of T cells in Graves' hyperthyroidism and ophthalmopathy.

Sequencing input: blood. This TCR was recovered from a woman aged 18-29 years with Graves' ophthalmopathy. J is TRBJ2-4 and V is TRBV20-1; 7 positions agree with TRBD2. The CDR3 DNA reads as TGCAGTACAAGGAAGCGGGACCTAGCCAAAAACATTCAGTACTTC. This translates into CSTRKRDLAKNIQYF.